This T cell receptor (beta chain) was sequenced during a study of cytomegalovirus exposure and HLA in healthy donors. The assay was immunoSEQ multiplex PCR, and TCRdb's table has in-frame clones only and misses some. The sample records 350,000 or so clones, 86% being singletons. Sequencing was performed on PBMCs. This TCR derives from a young woman in good health and CMV-seronegative.

CDR3 in amino acids: CATSVDRGQSIQYF. The CDR3 bases are TGTGCCACCAGCGTGGACAGGGGGCAAAGCATTCAGTACTTC. This chain links TRBV15 with TRBJ2-4, with TRBD1 identical over 11 bases. The CDR3 runs to 14 residues. Germline V gene data show CDR1 as LNHNV and CDR2 as YYDKDF (reference sequence). The V and J ends lost 5 bases and 9 bases, in that order; junction bases with no gene match: 6.